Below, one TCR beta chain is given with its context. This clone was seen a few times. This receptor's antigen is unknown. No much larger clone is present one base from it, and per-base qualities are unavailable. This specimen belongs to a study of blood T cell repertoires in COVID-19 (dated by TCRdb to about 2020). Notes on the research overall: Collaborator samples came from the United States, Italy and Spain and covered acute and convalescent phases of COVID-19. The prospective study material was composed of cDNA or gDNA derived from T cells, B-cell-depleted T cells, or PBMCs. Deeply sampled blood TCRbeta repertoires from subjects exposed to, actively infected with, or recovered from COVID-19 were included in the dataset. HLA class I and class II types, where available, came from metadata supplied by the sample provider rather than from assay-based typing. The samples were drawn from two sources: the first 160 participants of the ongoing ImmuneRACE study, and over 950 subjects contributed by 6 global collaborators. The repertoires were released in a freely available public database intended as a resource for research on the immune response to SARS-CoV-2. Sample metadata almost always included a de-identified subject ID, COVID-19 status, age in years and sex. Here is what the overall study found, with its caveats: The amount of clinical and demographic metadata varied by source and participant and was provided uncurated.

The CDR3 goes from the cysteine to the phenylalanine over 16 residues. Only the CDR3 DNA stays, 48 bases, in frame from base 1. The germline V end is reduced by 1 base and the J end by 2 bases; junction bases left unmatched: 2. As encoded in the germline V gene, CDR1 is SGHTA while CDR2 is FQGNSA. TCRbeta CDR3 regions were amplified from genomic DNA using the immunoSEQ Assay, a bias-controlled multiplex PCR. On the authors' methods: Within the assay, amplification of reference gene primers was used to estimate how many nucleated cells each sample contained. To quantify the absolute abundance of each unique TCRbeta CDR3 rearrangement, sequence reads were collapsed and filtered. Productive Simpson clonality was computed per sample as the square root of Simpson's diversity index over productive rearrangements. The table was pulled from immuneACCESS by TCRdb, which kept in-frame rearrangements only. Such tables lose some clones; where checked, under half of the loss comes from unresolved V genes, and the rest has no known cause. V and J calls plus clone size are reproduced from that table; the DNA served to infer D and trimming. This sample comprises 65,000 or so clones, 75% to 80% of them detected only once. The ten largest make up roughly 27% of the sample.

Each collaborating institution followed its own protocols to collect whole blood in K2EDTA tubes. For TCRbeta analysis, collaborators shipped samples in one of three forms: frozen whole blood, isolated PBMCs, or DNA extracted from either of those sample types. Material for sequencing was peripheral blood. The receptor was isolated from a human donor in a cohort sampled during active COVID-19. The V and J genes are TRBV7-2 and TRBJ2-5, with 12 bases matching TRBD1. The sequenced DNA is TGTGCCAGCAGCTTAGGGGACAGGGGGCGTCAAGAGACCCAGTACTTC. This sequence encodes CASSLGDRGRQETQYF.